This TCR beta chain was sequenced during a study of cytomegalovirus exposure and HLA in healthy donors. Study summary: The approximately 690 first-cohort repertoires and the 110 or so validation repertoires shared the same platform, a later analysis reported. General study points: The authors listed 180 or so TCR beta chains as cytomegalovirus-associated. It was confirmed in vitro that a few of the CMV-associated chains were specific for CMV antigens.

As to this clone: No antigen is known for it.

Sequenced by immunoSEQ multiplex PCR; TCRdb stores in-frame clones only, minus some. The top ten hold approximately 2% of the sample, which has tens of thousands of clones, about nine tenths seen once. The clonotype comes from a young man in good health and CMV-seronegative. What was sequenced was PBMCs.

The CDR3: CASSLAVQGDGYTF. The CDR3 coding sequence is TGCGCCAGCAGCTTGGCCGTGCAGGGCGATGGCTACACCTTC. The chain links TRBV5-1 to TRBJ1-2; possible D gene TRBD1, 5 bases. CDR3 length: 14 amino acids. V lost 0 bases and J lost 6, with 12 bases in between. Germline assignment: CDR1 SGHRS and CDR2 YFSETQ.